Sequencing of this T cell receptor (beta chain) was carried out in a study of identical twins. Findings and limits, study-wide: Models underpredicted monozygotic twin sharing of out-of-frame TCR alpha. Out-of-frame beta chain sequences displayed weaker excess sharing between twins.

This clonotype has a count of ten or more. Its antigen is not known. CDR1 is SGHTA, CDR2 FQGNSA, per germline. This CDR3 region has 13 residues. Trimming cost V 2 bases and J 1 base, with 6 bases left between them. TCRdb itself ran the 5' RACE reads through MiXCR, one entry per CDR3 protein. The sample includes some 500,000 distinct CDR3 sequences, over 8.5% seen only once; the top ten take under 3%. The same data also contributed to another study, on yellow fever vaccine responses in identical twins.

The receptor was isolated from a woman in her late teens or twenties in good health. The source material was PBMCs. V is TRBV7-2 and J is TRBJ2-7, with D possibly being TRBD1 (5 bases). The CDR3 loop reads CASSLRTSYEQYF. The CDR3 DNA follows: TGTGCCAGCAGCTTACGGACATCCTACGAGCAGTACTTC.